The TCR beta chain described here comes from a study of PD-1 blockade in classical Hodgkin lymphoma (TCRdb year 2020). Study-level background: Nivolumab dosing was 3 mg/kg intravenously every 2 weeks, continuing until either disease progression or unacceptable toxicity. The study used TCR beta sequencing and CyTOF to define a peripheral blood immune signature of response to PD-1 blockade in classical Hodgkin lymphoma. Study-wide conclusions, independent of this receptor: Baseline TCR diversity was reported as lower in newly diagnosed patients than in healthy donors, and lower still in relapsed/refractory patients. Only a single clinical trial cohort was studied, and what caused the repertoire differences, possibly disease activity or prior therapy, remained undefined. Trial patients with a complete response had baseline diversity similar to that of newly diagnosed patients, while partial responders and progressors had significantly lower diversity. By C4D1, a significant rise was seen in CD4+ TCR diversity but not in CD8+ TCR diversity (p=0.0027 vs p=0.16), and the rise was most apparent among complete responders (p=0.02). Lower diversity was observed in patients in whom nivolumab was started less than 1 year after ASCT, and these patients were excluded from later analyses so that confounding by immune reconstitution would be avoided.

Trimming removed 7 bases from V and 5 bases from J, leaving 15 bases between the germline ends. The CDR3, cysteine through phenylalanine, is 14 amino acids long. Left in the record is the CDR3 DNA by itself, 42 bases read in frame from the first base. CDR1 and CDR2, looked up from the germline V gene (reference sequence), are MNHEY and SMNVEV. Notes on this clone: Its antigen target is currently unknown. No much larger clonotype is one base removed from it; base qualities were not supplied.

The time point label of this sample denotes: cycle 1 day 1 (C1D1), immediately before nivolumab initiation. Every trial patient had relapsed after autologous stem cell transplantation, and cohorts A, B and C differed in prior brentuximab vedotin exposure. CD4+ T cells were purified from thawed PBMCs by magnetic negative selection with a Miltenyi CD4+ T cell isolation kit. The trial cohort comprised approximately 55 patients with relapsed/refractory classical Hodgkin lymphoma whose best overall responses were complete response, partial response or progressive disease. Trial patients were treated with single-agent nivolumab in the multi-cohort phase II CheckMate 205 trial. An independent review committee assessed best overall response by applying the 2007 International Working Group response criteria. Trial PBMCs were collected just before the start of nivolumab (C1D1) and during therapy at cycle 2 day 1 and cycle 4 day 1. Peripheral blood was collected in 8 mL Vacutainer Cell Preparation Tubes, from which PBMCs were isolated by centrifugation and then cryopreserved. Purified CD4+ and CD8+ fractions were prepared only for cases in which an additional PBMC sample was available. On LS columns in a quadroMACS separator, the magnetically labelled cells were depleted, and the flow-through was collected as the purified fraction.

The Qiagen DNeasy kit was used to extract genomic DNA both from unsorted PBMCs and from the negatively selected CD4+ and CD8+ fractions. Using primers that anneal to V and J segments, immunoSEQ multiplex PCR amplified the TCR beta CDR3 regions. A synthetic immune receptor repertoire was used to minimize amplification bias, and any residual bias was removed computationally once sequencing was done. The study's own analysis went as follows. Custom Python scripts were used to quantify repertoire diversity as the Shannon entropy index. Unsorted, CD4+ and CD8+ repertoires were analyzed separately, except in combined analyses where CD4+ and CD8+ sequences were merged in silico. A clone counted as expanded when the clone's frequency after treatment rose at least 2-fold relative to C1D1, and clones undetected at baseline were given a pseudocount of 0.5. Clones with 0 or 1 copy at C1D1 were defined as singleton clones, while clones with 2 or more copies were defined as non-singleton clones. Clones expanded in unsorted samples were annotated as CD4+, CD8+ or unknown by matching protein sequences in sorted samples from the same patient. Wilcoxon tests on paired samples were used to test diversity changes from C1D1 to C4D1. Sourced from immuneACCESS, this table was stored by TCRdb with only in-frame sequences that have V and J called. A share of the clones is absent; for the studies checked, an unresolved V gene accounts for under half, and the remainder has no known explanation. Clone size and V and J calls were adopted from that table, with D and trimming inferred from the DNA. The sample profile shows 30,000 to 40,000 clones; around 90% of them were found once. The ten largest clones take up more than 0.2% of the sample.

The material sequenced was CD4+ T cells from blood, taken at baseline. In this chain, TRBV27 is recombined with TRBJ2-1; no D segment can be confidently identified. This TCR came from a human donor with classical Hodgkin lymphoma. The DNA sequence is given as TGTGCCAGCATATCTCGGTATGGGGACAATGAGCAGTTCTTC. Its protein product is CASISRYGDNEQFF.